Presented here are 25 T cell receptor beta chains from one specimen sequenced in a study of CD8 T cells in Susac syndrome. The RNA input was roughly 0.45 to 1 ug, and it was reverse transcribed with random hexamers. TCRdb re-derived calls from the immunoSEQ multiplex PCR reads in MiXCR, one entry per CDR3 protein. The top ten clones hold roughly 0.49% of a sample with about 80,000 distinct CDR3 sequences, 90% to 95% of them seen once. The sequencing sample was made of CD8+ T cells from PBMCs. Source of these receptors: a human donor with multiple sclerosis.

This chain uses TRBV12-3 or TRBV12-4 with TRBJ1-1, with TRBD1 as a possible D gene (5 bases). This CDR3 contains 13 residues. The V gene lost 4 bases and the J gene lost 11 bases, with 17 bases spanning the gap. The CDR3 nucleotides are TGTGCCAGCAGTTCCCTAGGGGCAGGGCGGGCTTTCTTT. Translating it yields CASSSLGAGRAFF.

The rearrangement joins TRBV20-1 to TRBJ1-1; no clear D. The CDR3 runs to 12 residues. Germline CDR1 and CDR2: DFQATT and SNEGSKA (reference sequence). V lost 6 bases to trimming and J lost 3 bases, with 11 bases between them. This CDR3 is CSAKAGDTEAFF. Here the CDR3 DNA reads TGCAGTGCGAAGGCCGGGGACACTGAAGCTTTCTTT.

V and J are TRBV2 and TRBJ1-4; 11 bases fit TRBD1. The CDR3 extends over 14 amino acids. V shed 6 bases and J 8 bases; nucleotides not matched to a gene: 5. The germline V gene encodes CDR1 SNHLY and CDR2 FYNNEI. CDR3 amino acids: CASREGQGVEKLFF. DNA of the CDR3: TGTGCCAGCAGAGAGGGACAGGGGGTGGAAAAACTGTTTTTT.

The rearrangement joins TRBV9 to TRBJ2-5, with 8 nucleotides matching TRBD2. Per germline, CDR1 SGDLS and CDR2 YYNGEE. This CDR3 is 15 amino acids long. V lost 6 bases to trimming and J lost 3 bases; unmatched junction nucleotides: 10. The CDR3 nucleotides read TGTGCCAGCACCCTAGGCGGGGGGTGGAAAGAGACCCAGTACTTC. Its translation is CASTLGGGWKETQYF. The full variable domain, completed using reference TRBV9 and TRBJ2-5, is DSGVTQTPKHLITATGQRVTLRCSPRSGDLSVYWYQQSLDQGLQFLIQYYNGEERAKGNILERFSAQQFPDLHSELNLSSLELGDSALYFCASTLGGGWKETQYFGPGTRLLVL.

The rearrangement uses TRBV6-4 and TRBJ2-3, with 11 positions matching TRBD2. Germline V gives CDR1 MRHNA, CDR2 SNTAGT. Unmatched junction bases numbered 4, after V lost 4 bases and J lost 1 base. This CDR3 contains 16 residues. CDR3 nucleotide sequence: TGTGCCAGCAGTGTCGAGACTAGCGGGGGCACAGATACGCAGTATTTT. This encodes CASSVETSGGTDTQYF.

This sequence joins TRBV7-2 and TRBJ1-1; no clear D. In germline, CDR1 is SGHTA, CDR2 FQGNSA. Deletions cut 5 bases from V and 5 bases from J, with 15 bases between. The CDR3 has 14 amino acids. The DNA for the CDR3 is TGTGCCAGCAGCCAACTTCTCCTGCGGACTGAAGCTTTCTTT. Protein product: CASSQLLLRTEAFF.

V is TRBV19 and J is TRBJ2-1, with 8 bases lining up with TRBD2. This CDR3 has 15 residues. The V segment lost 0 bases and the J segment 7 bases; nucleotides outside the gene matches: 5. The germline V gene has CDR1 LNHDA and CDR2 SQIVND (reference sequence). The CDR3 loop reads CASSIDGLAANEQFF. CDR3 nucleotides: TGTGCCAGTAGTATAGACGGACTAGCCGCTAATGAGCAGTTCTTC.

CDR3 loop: CAISETDSNQPQHF. The CDR3 bases are TGTGCCATCAGTGAGACCGATAGCAATCAGCCCCAGCATTTT. The rearrangement links TRBV10-3 to TRBJ1-5; D unresolved. Per the germline V gene, CDR1 is ENHRY and CDR2 is SYGVKD. Deletions cut 2 bases from V and 0 bases from J, with 5 bases between. The CDR3 totals 14 residues.

V is TRBV29-1 and J is TRBJ2-1, with unresolved D. In germline, CDR1 is SQVTM, CDR2 ANQGSEA. Trimming pared 1 base from V and 2 bases from J, leaving 12 bases between. The CDR3 spans 15 residues. The CDR3 spells CSVEGGILAYNEQFF. The CDR3 DNA is TGCAGCGTTGAAGGGGGAATTTTAGCCTACAATGAGCAGTTCTTC.

DNA for the CDR3: TGTGCCAGCAGTTTCCGGGAAGAAGAGACCCAGTACTTC. This translates into CASSFREEETQYF. This chain uses TRBV12-3 or TRBV12-4 with TRBJ2-5; D may be TRBD2 (5 bases). Deletions cut 3 bases from V and 3 bases from J, with 8 bases between. This CDR3 has 13 residues.

This chain joins TRBV27 and TRBJ2-7; 10 positions match TRBD1. The germline V gene encodes CDR1 MNHEY and CDR2 SMNVEV (reference sequence). The CDR3 runs to 15 residues. J was trimmed by 4 bases and V by 1 base; bases with no gene match: 4. The CDR3 nucleotides read TGTGCCAGCAGTTTATTTGGGACAGGGGAATACGAGCAGTACTTC. The encoded protein is CASSLFGTGEYEQYF.

The chain joins TRBV3-1 to TRBJ1-3; tentative D call: TRBD1 (6 bases). The germline V gene encodes CDR1 LGHDT and CDR2 YNNKEL (reference sequence). The CDR3 sequence is 15 residues long. The V gene lost 3 bases and the J gene lost 2 bases, with 11 bases spanning the gap. CDR3 loop: CASSHSGQPGNTIYF. CDR3 DNA: TGTGCCAGCAGCCACTCAGGACAGCCTGGAAACACCATATATTTT. The whole variable domain, remainder taken from reference TRBV3-1 and TRBJ1-3, is DTAVSQTPKYLVTQMGNDKSIKCEQNLGHDTMYWYKQDSKKFLKIMFSYNNKELIINETVPNRFSPKSPDKAHLNLHINSLELGDSAVYFCASSHSGQPGNTIYFGEGSWLTVV.

This chain uses TRBV5-6 with TRBJ2-3, with D tentatively TRBD2 (6 bases). From germline, CDR1 is SGHDT and CDR2 YYEEEE. V gave up 4 bases and J gave up 3 bases, with 15 bases separating them. This CDR3 spans 15 amino acids. CDR3 coding DNA: TGTGCCAGCAGCCGACTAGACGGTTCAACAGATACGCAGTATTTT. As protein: CASSRLDGSTDTQYF.

CDR3 amino acids: CASSDLRVGYHEQYF. The CDR3, as DNA: TGTGCCAGCAGCGACCTCCGGGTGGGGTATCACGAGCAGTACTTC. V gene TRBV7-8 combines with J gene TRBJ2-7; no definite D call. Trimming took 5 bases from V and 5 from J, leaving 19 bases between them. The CDR3 is made up of 15 amino acids. Germline CDR1 and CDR2: SGHVS and FQNEAQ.

This clonotype was observed once. This rearrangement joins TRBV19 to TRBJ1-3; no reliable D call. The CDR3 is made up of 13 amino acids. V was clipped by 10 bases and J by 3 bases, with 13 bases between them. Germline CDR1 is LNHDA and CDR2 is SQIVND (reference sequence). CDR3 nucleotide sequence: TGTGCCACCCGTCGAGAAGATGGAAACACCATATATTTT. As protein: CATRREDGNTIYF.

J is TRBJ2-4 and V is TRBV7-6; D unresolved. CDR3 length: 17 residues. Trimming pared 5 bases from V and 0 bases from J, leaving 17 bases between. Germline lookup yields CDR1 SGHVS and CDR2 FNYEAQ. The CDR3 protein is CASSPAAPVLAKNIQYF. The DNA for the CDR3 is TGTGCCAGCAGCCCCGCTGCCCCCGTACTAGCCAAAAACATTCAGTACTTC.

The chain joins TRBV13 to TRBJ2-2; 8 bases are a match to TRBD2. V lost 8 bases, J lost 1 base, and 3 bases stayed unmatched. This CDR3 contains 14 residues. Germline V CDR1 and CDR2: PRHDT, FYEKMQ (reference sequence). The CDR3 sequence is CASVAGMNTGELFF. Written as DNA, the CDR3 is TGTGCCAGCGTAGCGGGGATGAACACCGGGGAGCTGTTTTTT. The full variable domain, its missing parts supplied by reference TRBV13 and TRBJ2-2, is AAGVIQSPRHLIKEKRETATLKCYPIPRHDTVYWYQQGPGQDPQFLISFYEKMQSDKGSIPDRFSAQQFSDYHSELNMSSLELGDSALYFCASVAGMNTGELFFGEGSRLTVL.

The rearrangement links TRBV3-1 to TRBJ2-7, with D tentatively TRBD2 (7 bases). This CDR3 is built from 15 residues. V was trimmed by 0 bases and J by 2 bases, leaving 11 bases between them. Germline assignment: CDR1 LGHDT and CDR2 YNNKEL (reference sequence). As DNA, the CDR3 is TGTGCCAGCAGCCAAGAGGCGGGGGCGACCTACGAGCAGTACTTC. This gives the protein CASSQEAGATYEQYF.

The rearrangement links TRBV7-9 to TRBJ2-7; 8 bases are shared with TRBD1. The ends lost 2 bases at V and 5 bases at J; junction bases unmatched: 5. This CDR3 has 14 amino acids. Germline lookup yields CDR1 SEHNR and CDR2 FQNEAQ (reference sequence). CDR3 sequence: CASSLPGGPHEQYF. The CDR3 bases are TGTGCCAGCAGCTTACCAGGGGGCCCCCACGAGCAGTACTTC.

This clonotype was recorded only once. V is TRBV5-5 and J is TRBJ2-5; perhaps TRBD2 as D (6 bases). V was clipped by 1 base and J by 4 bases, with 8 bases between them. The CDR3 runs to 13 residues. From germline, CDR1 is SGHKS and CDR2 YYEKEE (reference sequence). The CDR3 reads CASSLWGGETQYF. For the CDR3, the DNA is TGTGCCAGCAGCTTGTGGGGAGGAGAGACCCAGTACTTC.

The gene calls are TRBV2 and TRBJ2-2; 7 positions agree with TRBD2. Germline CDR1 SNHLY, CDR2 FYNNEI. Trimming took 7 bases from V and 7 from J; bases not matched to a gene: 12. The CDR3 is made up of 15 amino acids. The CDR3 protein is CASTPGTTFYGELFF. The CDR3 DNA sequence: TGTGCCAGCACTCCCGGGACTACTTTCTACGGGGAGCTGTTTTTT.

For the CDR3, the DNA is TGTGCCAGCAGTTACCTTGGGGGGGGAACAGATACGCAGTATTTT. Translation: CASSYLGGGTDTQYF. J is TRBJ2-3 and V is TRBV6-5; 7 nucleotides match TRBD2. V shed 2 bases and J 3 bases; nucleotides not matched to a gene: 5. The CDR3 extends over 15 amino acids. Germline CDR1 MNHEY, CDR2 SVGAGI.

This chain connects TRBV28 to TRBJ1-1; D call uncertain. CDR1 is MDHEN, CDR2 SYDVKM, per germline. This CDR3 region has 13 residues. Trimming took 3 bases from V and 7 from J, leaving 12 bases between them. In DNA, the CDR3 is TGTGCCAGCAGTTTGGATAGGGCGGATGAAGCTTTCTTT. It codes for CASSLDRADEAFF.

The genes are TRBV13 and TRBJ2-7; 9 positions match TRBD2. Germline V gene data show CDR1 as PRHDT and CDR2 as FYEKMQ (reference sequence). Trimming cost V 3 bases and J 3 bases; bases outside gene matches: 6. This CDR3 contains 15 residues. The CDR3 sequence: CASSLVIAGDYEQYF. The CDR3 coding sequence is TGTGCCAGCAGCTTGGTCATAGCGGGAGACTACGAGCAGTACTTC.

The chain is built from TRBV15 and TRBJ2-3; D unresolved. The V and J ends lost 1 base and 3 bases respectively, with 5 bases between them. Germline CDR1 is LNHNV and CDR2 is YYDKDF (reference sequence). CDR3 size: 13 residues. DNA of the CDR3: TGTGCCACCAGCAGAGTGCGAACAGATACGCAGTATTTT. Residues: CATSRVRTDTQYF.